These T cell receptor beta chains were read from a single sample in a study of patients and donors after allogeneic stem cell transplantation. TCRdb re-analysed the RT-PCR reads in MiXCR, keeping a single row per CDR3 protein. The sample contains approximately 160,000 distinct CDR3 sequences, 24% of which appear only once. The material sequenced was blood, either unsorted or a sorted T cell fraction (not recorded which). The source is a human donor who was either an allogeneic HSCT recipient or a stem cell or donor lymphocyte infusion donor (not recorded which). It is not recorded whose cells these are; they may come from a transplant donor. Both conserved end residues are part of each CDR3. A D gene is named only where the DNA matches it firmly. Expanded clones are given a class, and other clones once, few, many or no size at all.

NA	NA	TRBV3-1	TRBJ1-2	TGTGCCAGCAGCCAGGGGGGTACTAAGGCTAACTATGGCTACACCTTC	CASSQGGTKANYGYTF
NA	NA	TRBV19	TRBJ1-1	TGTGCCAGTAGTATCATGACAGGCCCTGAAGCTTTCTTT	CASSIMTGPEAFF
NA	once	TRBV7-2	TRBJ2-1	TGTGCCAGCAGCTTAAAATCGGCCGGGAGCGGAACCTACAATGAGCAGTTCTTC	CASSLKSAGSGTYNEQFF
NA	few	TRBV7-6	TRBJ1-6	TGTGCCAGCAGCTTAGTGATTGGGGGGAATTCTTCACCCCTCCACTTT	CASSLVIGGNSSPLHF
NA	NA	TRBV20-1	TRBJ2-7	TGCAGTGCCCCATTCTGGGGTCGAAACGAGCAGTACTTC	CSAPFWGRNEQYF
NA	few	TRBV15	TRBJ1-5	TGTGCCACCAGCAGAACAGGGAGCAATCAGCCCCAGCATTTT	CATSRTGSNQPQHF
TRBD1	few	TRBV7-9	TRBJ1-2	TGTGCCAGCAGCTTAGTGACAGGGCCCACCTATGGCTACACCTTC	CASSLVTGPTYGYTF
NA	few	TRBV2	TRBJ2-3	TGTGCCAGCAGTCGACAGTCCATTCTGGATACGCAGTATTTT	CASSRQSILDTQYF
NA	NA	TRBV4-1	TRBJ1-1	TGCGCCAGCAGCCAAGTGACGAGTGTTAGACATGAAGCTTTCTTT	CASSQVTSVRHEAFF
NA	few	TRBV5-1	TRBJ2-1	TGCGCCAGCAGTAAGTACTGGGGGTCCGAGCAGTTCTTC	CASSKYWGSEQFF
TRBD1	few	TRBV5-8	TRBJ1-5	TGTGCCAGCAGCTTAAACAGGGGCGTCAAATCGAGCAATCAGCCCCAGCATTTT	CASSLNRGVKSSNQPQHF
NA	few	TRBV7-8	TRBJ1-1	TGTGCCAGCAGCTTTGAATTGGCCACTGAAGCTTTCTTT	CASSFELATEAFF
NA	NA	TRBV10-3	TRBJ1-4	TGTGCCATCAGTGGGACCCCCAGGGCTTCTCTGTTTTTT	CAISGTPRASLFF
TRBD1	few	TRBV7-6	TRBJ2-7	TGTGCCAGCAGCTCGCAGATAAACAGGGGGGACTACGAGCAGTACTTC	CASSSQINRGDYEQYF
NA	NA	TRBV20-1	TRBJ2-1	TGCAGTGCTAGAGAGGGTTTTTGGAATGAGCAGTTCTTC	CSAREGFWNEQFF
NA	many	TRBV7-9	TRBJ1-1	TGTGCCAGCAGCTTAGAGGCCTACCCTTCAGGAACTGAAGCTTTCTTT	CASSLEAYPSGTEAFF
NA	few	TRBV12-3/TRBV12-4	TRBJ2-5	TGTGCCAGCAGTTTATTAGGGACGGAGACCCAGTACTTC	CASSLLGTETQYF
TRBD2	few	TRBV13	TRBJ2-7	TGTGCCAGCAGCTTCCGACTAGCGGTCTACGAGCAGTACTTC	CASSFRLAVYEQYF
NA	few	TRBV7-8	TRBJ2-5	TGTGCCAGCAGCTCTAATCTGGCCCTAGTGGATGAGACCCAGTACTTC	CASSSNLALVDETQYF
NA	few	TRBV10-3	TRBJ2-7	TGTGCCATCAATGACGGGTACGAGCAGTACTTC	CAINDGYEQYF
TRBD2	NA	TRBV20-1	TRBJ2-1	TGCAGTGCTATCTCCGGCGGGAGCTCCTACAATGAGCAGTTCTTC	CSAISGGSSYNEQFF
NA	NA	TRBV6-5	TRBJ2-5	TGTGCCAGCAGTTTCAGGAGTGGGACCCAGTACTTC	CASSFRSGTQYF
NA	once	TRBV29-1	TRBJ2-2	TGCAGCGTTGAAAAACAGGCGAACACCGGGGAGCTGTTTTTT	CSVEKQANTGELFF
NA	NA	TRBV18	TRBJ1-1	TGTGCCAGCTCACCACCGGGGGGGGGCATGAACACTGAAGCTTTCTTT	CASSPPGGGMNTEAFF
TRBD1	NA	TRBV5-1	TRBJ2-5	TGCGCCAGCAGCTGGGACAGAATACCTCAAGAGACCCAGTACTTC	CASSWDRIPQETQYF
TRBD1	few	TRBV12-3/TRBV12-4	TRBJ2-5	TGTGCCAGCAGTGGGGGACAGGGAGGTGATTGGGAGGAGACCCAGTACTTC	CASSGGQGGDWEETQYF
TRBD1	NA	TRBV29-1	TRBJ1-1	TGCAGCGTCGAACGGGGGACAGGGCGACCTGAAGCTTTCTTT	CSVERGTGRPEAFF
NA	NA	TRBV21-1	TRBJ1-2	TGTGCCAGCAGCAAAGCTAGAGTTGGCTACACCTTC	CASSKARVGYTF
NA	few	TRBV27	TRBJ2-3	TGTGCCAGCAGTTTAAAGCGGTCTAGCACAGATACGCAGTATTTT	CASSLKRSSTDTQYF
NA	few	TRBV29-1	TRBJ1-2	TGCAGCGTTGCCGGGGCCCTGGCCGTTGGCTACACCTTC	CSVAGALAVGYTF
NA	NA	TRBV6-5	TRBJ1-5	TGTGCCAGCAGTTACTCGGACAGTAGCAATCAGCCCCAGCATTTT	CASSYSDSSNQPQHF
TRBD1	NA	TRBV6-1	TRBJ1-2	TGTGCCAGCATCCTACCAGGGGGTTGGGGCTACACCTTC	CASILPGGWGYTF
NA	NA	TRBV10-3	TRBJ2-7	TGTGCCATCAGCCCCGGACACCTCTCCTACGAGCAGTACTTC	CAISPGHLSYEQYF
NA	NA	TRBV20-1	TRBJ2-4	TGCAGTGCCCCCCGAGAGGGCCGGATTCAGTACTTC	CSAPREGRIQYF
NA	many	TRBV29-1	TRBJ1-1	TGCAGCGCGATAGGGGGGAACACTGAAGCTTTCTTT	CSAIGGNTEAFF
TRBD1	few	TRBV29-1	TRBJ1-2	TGCAGCGCCCTCGGACAGGGGAACTATGGCTACACCTTC	CSALGQGNYGYTF
TRBD1	NA	TRBV12-3/TRBV12-4	TRBJ1-6	TGTGCCAGCAGTTCCCCCAGGACAGGGAATTCACCCCTCCACTTT	CASSSPRTGNSPLHF
TRBD2	few	TRBV4-2	TRBJ2-2	TGTGCCAGCAGCCAAGAGGGAGCGGGGGCCCTGAACACCGGGGAGCTGTTTTTT	CASSQEGAGALNTGELFF
NA	NA	TRBV5-1	TRBJ2-3	TGCGCCAGCAGCTTGTCTAGGAGGGATACGCAGTATTTT	CASSLSRRDTQYF
NA	NA	TRBV5-1	TRBJ1-1	TGCGCCAGCAGCTTCGGGACACCAGAGAACACTGAAGCTTTCTTT	CASSFGTPENTEAFF
NA	few	TRBV6-5	TRBJ1-5	TGTGCCAGCAGACTTCGACAGGGCAATCAGCCCCAGCATTTT	CASRLRQGNQPQHF
TRBD1	NA	TRBV5-1	TRBJ2-3	TGCGCCAGCAGCCCCAAACCGGGACAGGTTGGGGGGGATACGCAGTATTTT	CASSPKPGQVGGDTQYF
NA	NA	TRBV5-1	TRBJ1-1	TGCGCCAGCGGAAAGTTGCCCCGCACTGAAGCTTTCTTT	CASGKLPRTEAFF